Included here is one TCR beta chain sequence, with context. These data come from a study of blood T cell repertoires in COVID-19. Per the germline V gene, CDR1 is SGHRS and CDR2 is YFSETQ. This CDR3 region has 15 residues. Trimming removed 6 bases from V and 7 bases from J; junction bases left unmatched: 11. Here immunoSEQ multiplex PCR was the method, and the copy in TCRdb shows in-frame clones only, minus some. The sample carries about 400,000 clones, about 83% recorded once. The TCR sequence derives from a woman in her fifties or sixties who had recovered from COVID-19. The sample taken for sequencing was PBMCs or T cells enriched from blood (not recorded which). The V gene is TRBV5-1, the J gene TRBJ2-7; 12 bases align to TRBD1. The CDR3 is CASTWSGTGGREQYF. CDR3 sequence (DNA): TGCGCCAGCACCTGGAGCGGGACAGGGGGCCGAGAGCAGTACTTC.